This T cell receptor beta chain was retrieved from a study of T cell responses to AZD1222 COVID-19 vaccine. The data were produced by immunoSEQ multiplex PCR, yet TCRdb's version contains in-frame clones alone and is incomplete. The profile shows 140,000 to 150,000 clones, 90% to 95% of them singletons. The ends lost 2 bases at V and 1 base at J; junction bases unmatched: 9. Germline loops: CDR1 GTSNPN, CDR2 SVGIG (reference sequence). The CDR3 length is 19 residues. Sequencing used peripheral blood, obtained after recovery from COVID-19. The V and J genes are TRBV30 and TRBJ2-3; 16 nucleotides agree with TRBD2. The receptor comes from an adult who had recovered from COVID-19. This CDR3 is CAWSSPGLAGGPGTDTQYF. In nucleotides, the CDR3 is TGTGCCTGGAGTTCCCCGGGACTAGCGGGAGGGCCGGGCACAGATACGCAGTATTTT.